The rows below give T cell receptor beta chains drawn from one sample of a study of siplizumab effects on memory and regulatory T cells. Generated by immunoSEQ multiplex PCR, the TCRdb table keeps only in-frame clones and is missing some. The table lists around 100,000 clones, less than 95% of them singletons. Specimen: non-Treg CD4+ T cells sorted from blood. These receptor sequences come from a human donor in good health. The CDR3 runs from the conserved cysteine through the conserved F or W. D genes are given only for firm matches. Clone size is stated in some rows and not others, as once, few, many or a class when expanded.

>TRBJ1-5|.|TRBV6-1|.
TGTGCCAGCAGTGAAGCGCGTGGAGGTCTTCCTCCCAATCAGCCCCAGCATTTT
CASSEARGGLPPNQPQHF
>TRBJ2-5|.|TRBV11-2|.
TGTGCCAGCAGCCTCTTCGGTTGGGGGGATCGGCCGGAAGAGACCCAGTACTTC
CASSLFGWGDRPEETQYF
>TRBJ1-2|.|TRBV28|.
TGTGCCAGCAGTTCGGGCCTAACTAGCCCCTTTGGCTACACCTTC
CASSSGLTSPFGYTF
>TRBJ2-1|.|TRBV10-2|.
TGCGCCAGCAGTGAGTCCGGACGGGTAGGGAATGAGCAGTTCTTC
CASSESGRVGNEQFF
>TRBJ2-1|TRBD2|TRBV29-1|.
TGCAGCGTTGACAGATGGGGACTAGCGGGATTGAACTCCTACAATGAGCAGTTCTTC
CSVDRWGLAGLNSYNEQFF
>TRBJ1-1|.|TRBV7-2|.
TGTGCCAGCAGCTCTAGGACGTTTGAAGCTTTCTTT
CASSSRTFEAFF
>TRBJ2-3|.|TRBV7-9|.
TGTGCCAGCAGCCCCCCCGGGGATAGCGGCACAGATACGCAGTATTTT
CASSPPGDSGTDTQYF
>TRBJ1-5|.|TRBV6-1|.
TGTGCCAGCAGTGAGGTTCAGCCCCAGCATTTT
CASSEVQPQHF
>TRBJ2-7|TRBD1|TRBV7-9|.
TGTGCCAGCAGGATTAACAGGGGTAGCGAGCAGTACTTC
CASRINRGSEQYF
>TRBJ2-1|.|TRBV21-1|.
TGTGCCAGCAGCAAAGGCCCAGGGGAGGGCAATGAGCAGTTCTTC
CASSKGPGEGNEQFF
>TRBJ2-7|TRBD1|TRBV6-6|.
TGTGCCAGCAGGGGGACAGCGAGCTCCTACGAGCAGTACTTC
CASRGTASSYEQYF
>TRBJ2-7|.|TRBV29-1|.
TGCAGCGTACGTTGGCAGGGGCACTACGAGCAGTACTTC
CSVRWQGHYEQYF
>TRBJ2-5|.|TRBV5-1|.
TGCGCCAGCAGCTTGGCGCGGGCATCAAACCAAGAGACCCAGTACTTC
CASSLARASNQETQYF
>TRBJ2-1|TRBD2|TRBV7-3|.
TGTGCCAGCAGCTCCCCGACTAGCGGGAGGGTCAATGAGCAGTTCTTC
CASSSPTSGRVNEQFF
>TRBJ2-1|TRBD2|TRBV28|.
TGTGCCAGCAACCCGGGAGCCAGCGGGAGGGTCTACAATGAGCAGTTCTTC
CASNPGASGRVYNEQFF
>TRBJ2-1|.|TRBV5-4|few
TGTGCCAGCAGCCCAGACTGGAGTGAGCAGTTCTTC
CASSPDWSEQFF
>TRBJ2-1|.|TRBV11-3|.
TGTGCCAGCAGAGGGGCCGGGAATGAGCAGTTCTTC
CASRGAGNEQFF
>TRBJ1-1|.|TRBV6-1|.
TGTGCCAGCAGTGATATACTGCTTGCGAACACTGAAGCTTTCTTT
CASSDILLANTEAFF
>TRBJ2-2|.|TRBV19|.
TGTGCCAGTAGTACCCACACCGGGGAGCTGTTTTTT
CASSTHTGELFF
>TRBJ1-2|.|TRBV4-1|.
TGCGCCAGCAGCCAACACAGATATGGCTACACCTTC
CASSQHRYGYTF